Listed below are T cell receptor beta chains from one sample, sequenced in a study of cytomegalovirus exposure and HLA in healthy donors. Clones were read by immunoSEQ multiplex PCR, and TCRdb kept only the in-frame ones, dropping some. The table lists some 90,000 clones, 70% to 85% of them singletons, with approximately 7.8% in the top ten. The sample consisted of PBMCs. The receptors shown here come from a man between 60 and 75 years old in good health and CMV-seronegative. CDR3s include the opening cysteine and the closing phenylalanine or tryptophan. D genes are given only for firm matches.

V gene: TRBV5-1
J gene: TRBJ1-1
D gene: -
CDR3 protein: CASTQGIRLTEAFF

V gene: TRBV10-3
J gene: TRBJ1-2
D gene: -
CDR3 protein: CAISERGTANYGYTF

V gene: TRBV13
J gene: TRBJ2-5
D gene: -
CDR3 protein: CASSLIRKETQYF

V gene: TRBV5-1
J gene: TRBJ2-5
D gene: TRBD2
CDR3 protein: CASSLGLAGGRETQYF

V gene: TRBV11-1
J gene: TRBJ1-2
D gene: -
CDR3 protein: CASSSRREANYGYTF

V gene: TRBV28
J gene: TRBJ2-7
D gene: TRBD2
CDR3 protein: CASSAWTSGGYEQYF

V gene: TRBV5-1
J gene: TRBJ2-1
D gene: -
CDR3 protein: CASGTHQYSEQFF

V gene: TRBV7-2
J gene: TRBJ1-5
D gene: TRBD1
CDR3 protein: CASSLQGDNQPQHF

V gene: TRBV28
J gene: TRBJ1-5
D gene: TRBD1
CDR3 protein: CASRSGGPQPQHF

V gene: TRBV12-5
J gene: TRBJ1-5
D gene: -
CDR3 protein: CASGQNNQPQHF

V gene: TRBV7-6
J gene: TRBJ2-2
D gene: TRBD2
CDR3 protein: CASSQTLAGDTGELFF

V gene: TRBV7-2
J gene: TRBJ1-1
D gene: -
CDR3 protein: CASSPSSVNTEAFF

V gene: TRBV5-1
J gene: TRBJ2-1
D gene: TRBD1
CDR3 protein: CASSRISGGAGNEQFF

V gene: TRBV28
J gene: TRBJ1-2
D gene: TRBD1
CDR3 protein: CASTQSRTGGGYTF

V gene: TRBV7-9
J gene: TRBJ2-3
D gene: -
CDR3 protein: CASSLWALTDTQYF

V gene: TRBV2
J gene: TRBJ2-1
D gene: TRBD2
CDR3 protein: CASSGLAGWQFF

V gene: TRBV27
J gene: TRBJ2-5
D gene: TRBD2
CDR3 protein: CASSLSVAGVSLTQYF

V gene: TRBV18
J gene: TRBJ2-3
D gene: TRBD1
CDR3 protein: CASSPPSGQDTDTQYF

V gene: TRBV9
J gene: TRBJ2-3
D gene: TRBD1
CDR3 protein: CASSLTDRATDTQYF

V gene: TRBV6-5
J gene: TRBJ1-1
D gene: TRBD1
CDR3 protein: CASSPQGAEAFF

V gene: TRBV2
J gene: TRBJ2-1
D gene: TRBD2
CDR3 protein: CASRYRTSGEYNEQFF

V gene: TRBV10-3
J gene: TRBJ2-1
D gene: -
CDR3 protein: CAISDRQGYNEQFF

V gene: TRBV14
J gene: TRBJ2-2
D gene: TRBD2
CDR3 protein: CASSQGGASGAPRELFF

V gene: TRBV6-1
J gene: TRBJ2-7
D gene: -
CDR3 protein: CASSEIVQGEQYF

V gene: TRBV2
J gene: TRBJ2-2
D gene: -
CDR3 protein: CASSAGTLNTGELFF

V gene: TRBV29-1
J gene: TRBJ1-1
D gene: TRBD1
CDR3 protein: CSVDRGLVNTEAFF

V gene: TRBV6-6
J gene: TRBJ2-5
D gene: TRBD2
CDR3 protein: CASSYPGGGEETQYF

V gene: TRBV6-6
J gene: TRBJ1-5
D gene: -
CDR3 protein: CASSYSFGGLNQPQHF

V gene: TRBV5-1
J gene: TRBJ2-2
D gene: TRBD1
CDR3 protein: CASNRQGNTGELFF

V gene: TRBV6-5
J gene: TRBJ1-4
D gene: -
CDR3 protein: CASTPTGATNEKLFF

V gene: TRBV6-5
J gene: TRBJ2-3
D gene: TRBD1
CDR3 protein: CASSSQGELSTDTQYF

V gene: TRBV10-2
J gene: TRBJ1-1
D gene: TRBD1
CDR3 protein: CASSEGTVSTEAFF

V gene: TRBV6-4
J gene: TRBJ2-1
D gene: -
CDR3 protein: CASSDSSSSYNEQFF

V gene: TRBV6-6
J gene: TRBJ1-2
D gene: TRBD1
CDR3 protein: CASSQGQGAVGYTF

V gene: TRBV6-6
J gene: TRBJ2-2
D gene: -
CDR3 protein: CASSYPRAGELFF

V gene: TRBV19
J gene: TRBJ1-1
D gene: -
CDR3 protein: CASSAGLPFEAFF

V gene: TRBV5-1
J gene: TRBJ2-1
D gene: TRBD2
CDR3 protein: CASSPGLAGFYNEQFF

V gene: TRBV6-5
J gene: TRBJ2-1
D gene: TRBD2
CDR3 protein: CASSLTSGSYNEQFF

V gene: TRBV28
J gene: TRBJ1-4
D gene: -
CDR3 protein: CASSLGQGSEKLFF

V gene: TRBV5-4
J gene: TRBJ1-4
D gene: TRBD1
CDR3 protein: CASSRARDRGGYEKLFF

V gene: TRBV28
J gene: TRBJ1-4
D gene: -
CDR3 protein: CASSLPRGRGEKLFF

V gene: TRBV5-1
J gene: TRBJ2-7
D gene: TRBD1
CDR3 protein: CASSNGQGYEQYF

V gene: TRBV6-6
J gene: TRBJ1-5
D gene: -
CDR3 protein: CASSYGRQGNQPQHF

V gene: TRBV30
J gene: TRBJ1-2
D gene: TRBD1
CDR3 protein: CAWSVRGGNRGDGYTF

V gene: TRBV7-6
J gene: TRBJ2-5
D gene: TRBD1
CDR3 protein: CASSLKPTGTGETQYF

V gene: TRBV28
J gene: TRBJ2-1
D gene: TRBD1
CDR3 protein: CASSLTSGTGVYNEQFF

V gene: TRBV6-6
J gene: TRBJ2-7
D gene: -
CDR3 protein: CASSWGTGTYEQYF

V gene: TRBV6-1
J gene: TRBJ2-5
D gene: -
CDR3 protein: CASNDGGQETQYF

V gene: TRBV5-1
J gene: TRBJ1-4
D gene: -
CDR3 protein: CASSLGQVNEKLFF

V gene: TRBV6-5
J gene: TRBJ2-3
D gene: TRBD2
CDR3 protein: CASRQLAGADTQYF

V gene: TRBV5-1
J gene: TRBJ1-3
D gene: -
CDR3 protein: CASSLSGSGNTIYF

V gene: TRBV6-4
J gene: TRBJ1-5
D gene: TRBD1
CDR3 protein: CASSDSGGTGLGNQPQHF

V gene: TRBV7-9
J gene: TRBJ2-3
D gene: -
CDR3 protein: CASSLAGAGWGTDTQYF

V gene: TRBV7-6
J gene: TRBJ2-7
D gene: TRBD1
CDR3 protein: CASSPGTGGDEQYF

V gene: TRBV6-1
J gene: TRBJ1-4
D gene: TRBD1
CDR3 protein: CASSELNGQGNEKLFF

V gene: TRBV29-1
J gene: TRBJ2-3
D gene: TRBD1
CDR3 protein: CSVTGQGATDTQYF

V gene: TRBV7-2
J gene: TRBJ2-2
D gene: TRBD2
CDR3 protein: CASSLKLAGTGELFF

V gene: TRBV10-1
J gene: TRBJ2-7
D gene: TRBD1
CDR3 protein: CASSVGQGAREQYF